The 16 T cell receptor beta chains below were found in one sample sequenced in a study of CD8 T cells in Susac syndrome. cDNA came from 0.5 to 1 ug RNA primed by random hexamers. TCRdb passed the immunoSEQ multiplex PCR reads through MiXCR, listing each CDR3 protein once. The sample comprises around 200,000 distinct CDR3 sequences, about 94% of which are singletons, and about 0.12% rests with the top ten. The sample comprised CD8+ T cells from PBMCs. The source is a human donor with multiple sclerosis.

This clonotype was picked up a small number of times. A read error may produce the germline difference seen at one junction end. This sequence joins TRBV7-9 and TRBJ1-1; D might be TRBD1 (5 bases). CDR1 SEHNR and CDR2 FQNEAQ come from the germline V gene (reference sequence). This CDR3 is 12 amino acids long. Here the CDR3 reads CASSSWGTEAFF. The CDR3 DNA is TGTGCCAGTAGCTCGTGGGGGACTGAAGCTTTCTTT.

This clonotype has just a few counts. This chain connects TRBV7-9 to TRBJ2-7; tentative D call: TRBD2 (6 bases). Trimming took off 5 bases at V and 7 bases at J, with 9 bases between the two ends. The germline CDR1 and CDR2 sequences are SEHNR and FQNEAQ (reference sequence). This CDR3 comprises 11 residues. The CDR3 protein is CASSPGGEQYF. Written as DNA, the CDR3 is TGTGCCAGCAGCCCCGGGGGAGAGCAGTACTTC.

This chain uses TRBV7-9 with TRBJ2-1; perhaps TRBD2 as D (5 bases). Germline loops: CDR1 SEHNR, CDR2 FQNEAQ (reference sequence). Trimming shortened V by 3 bases and J by 3 bases, and 12 bases separated the two germline ends. The CDR3 covers 15 residues. The CDR3 sequence is CASSFTREGYNEQFF. CDR3 DNA: TGTGCCAGCAGCTTTACTCGAGAGGGCTACAATGAGCAGTTCTTC.

J is TRBJ1-1 and V is TRBV30; D is unclear. The CDR3 is made up of 14 amino acids. Germline values: CDR1 GTSNPN, CDR2 SVGIG (reference sequence). V shed 1 base and J shed 3 bases, with 12 bases lying between them. The CDR3, as DNA: TGTGCCTGGAGTGGAGGAGGAGGCGACACTGAAGCTTTCTTT. Translation: CAWSGGGGDTEAFF. The entire variable domain, with the rest obtained from reference TRBV30 and TRBJ1-1, is as follows: SQTIHQWPATLVQPVGSPLSLECTVEGTSNPNLYWYRQAAGRGLQLLFYSVGIGQISSEVPQNLSASRPQDRQFILSSKKLLLSDSGFYLCAWSGGGGDTEAFFGQGTRLTVV.

This chain uses TRBV30 with TRBJ2-1; TRBD2 is a possible D gene (6 bases). Germline values: CDR1 GTSNPN, CDR2 SVGIG (reference sequence). The CDR3 has 12 residues. Trimming removed 6 bases at V and 10 bases at J, with 16 bases between. CDR3 DNA: TGTGCCTGCCTCCGGGACTCGACCGAGCAGTTCTTC. Protein product: CACLRDSTEQFF. Looking up the rest from reference TRBV30 and TRBJ2-1 gives the full variable domain: SQTIHQWPATLVQPVGSPLSLECTVEGTSNPNLYWYRQAAGRGLQLLFYSVGIGQISSEVPQNLSASRPQDRQFILSSKKLLLSDSGFYLCACLRDSTEQFFGPGTRLTVL.

J is TRBJ2-4 and V is TRBV6-6, with TRBD1 matching 10 bases. Per the germline V gene, CDR1 is MNHNY and CDR2 is SVGAGI (reference sequence). J gave up 8 bases and V 8 bases, and 6 bases lay outside the gene matches. This CDR3 comprises 13 residues. CDR3 DNA sequence: TGTGCCAGCCTGGGACAGGGGTTTGACATTCAGTACTTC. This codes for CASLGQGFDIQYF.

The chain carries TRBV2 and TRBJ1-1; D is unresolved. Trimming took 6 bases from V and 5 from J, leaving 10 bases between them. CDR3 size: 12 residues. Germline V gene data show CDR1 as SNHLY and CDR2 as FYNNEI. The CDR3 reads CASRGKWTEAFF. The CDR3 nucleotides read TGTGCCAGCAGGGGAAAGTGGACTGAAGCTTTCTTT.

The gene calls are TRBV2 and TRBJ2-5; D unresolved. The germline V gene has CDR1 SNHLY and CDR2 FYNNEI. The length of the CDR3 is 15 residues. Trimming left V 4 bases short and J 1 base short, with 13 bases between. In DNA, the CDR3 is TGTGCCAGCAGTGGGTTCAGCTGGACCCAAGAGACCCAGTACTTC. Amino acid sequence: CASSGFSWTQETQYF.

V and J are TRBV29-1 and TRBJ1-1; no clear D gene. Deletions cut 4 bases from V and 6 bases from J, with 12 bases between. Germline CDR1 reads SQVTM; CDR2 reads ANQGSEA. This CDR3 contains 12 residues. In DNA form, the CDR3 reads TGCAGCGTTGGTCAGCCCGACGCTGAAGCTTTCTTT. Translating gives CSVGQPDAEAFF.

The gene calls are TRBV7-2 and TRBJ2-2; weak D call: TRBD2 (5 bases). The CDR3 extends over 17 amino acids. Germline loops: CDR1 SGHTA, CDR2 FQGNSA. V was shortened by 7 bases and J by 6 bases, with 24 bases between the two germline ends. The CDR3 DNA is TGTGCCAGCACCCTATCGAACGGGGTCTTTTATTCCGGGGAGCTGTTTTTT. Its protein is CASTLSNGVFYSGELFF.

The chain links TRBV4-2 to TRBJ2-3, with 11 positions matching TRBD2. V lost 1 base and J lost 1; bases outside the gene matches: 10. The CDR3 sequence is 19 residues long. Germline CDR1 reads LGHNA; CDR2 reads YNFKEQ. The CDR3 loop is CASSQGVAGGPGGTDTQYF. CDR3 sequence (DNA): TGTGCCAGCAGCCAAGGGGTAGCGGGAGGGCCTGGGGGCACAGATACGCAGTATTTT.

The chain joins TRBV7-8 to TRBJ2-7; 8 bases are shared with TRBD1. The ends lost 1 base at V and 5 bases at J; junction bases unmatched: 7. This CDR3 has 15 amino acids. The germline V gene encodes CDR1 SGHVS and CDR2 FQNEAQ. The CDR3 sequence is CASSLVFQGADEQYF. The CDR3, as DNA: TGTGCCAGCAGCTTAGTATTCCAGGGGGCTGACGAGCAGTACTTC.

Only one count was recorded for this clonotype. The rearrangement links TRBV7-6 to TRBJ2-3; D ambiguous. V lost 10 bases to trimming and J lost 6 bases, with 11 bases between them. The CDR3 runs 11 residues. Germline V CDR1 and CDR2: SGHVS, FNYEAQ. The CDR3 is CATSPIDTQYF. The CDR3 DNA follows: TGTGCCACCTCACCCATTGATACGCAGTATTTT. Using reference TRBV7-6 and TRBJ2-3 for the parts outside the CDR3, the full variable domain is GAGVSQSPRYKVTKRGQDVALRCDPISGHVSLYWYRQALGQGPEFLTYFNYEAQQDKSGLPNDRFSAERPEGSISTLTIQRTEQRDSAMYRCATSPIDTQYFGPGTRLTVL.

This chain uses TRBV5-1 with TRBJ2-5; no reliable D call. Germline CDR1 SGHRS, CDR2 YFSETQ. Trimming stripped 6 bases from V and 2 bases from J, with 11 bases between. The CDR3 is 13 amino acids. The DNA of the CDR3 is TGCGCCAGCACTCCGAGATCTCAAGAGACCCAGTACTTC. Translating it yields CASTPRSQETQYF.

V gene TRBV4-1 combines with J gene TRBJ2-2; TRBD2 might be the D (5 bases). From germline, CDR1 is MGHRA and CDR2 YSYEKL. This CDR3 has 12 residues. Trimming removed 3 bases from V and 9 bases from J, with 8 bases in between. The CDR3 coding sequence is TGCGCCAGCAGCCAGGACGGGAGGGAGCTGTTTTTT. Protein: CASSQDGRELFF.

A few counts support this clonotype. The chain employs TRBV9 and TRBJ1-3, with TRBD1 matching 8 bases. J was trimmed by 10 bases and V by 7 bases; bases with no gene match: 16. Germline V CDR1 and CDR2: SGDLS, YYNGEE. This CDR3 contains 15 residues. CDR3 coding DNA: TGTGCCAGCGGTGACCCGCGGACAGGGATTCGAACCATATATTTT. It encodes CASGDPRTGIRTIYF.